These T cell receptor beta chains were read from a single sample in a study of cytomegalovirus exposure and HLA in healthy donors. The data were produced by immunoSEQ multiplex PCR, yet TCRdb's version contains in-frame clones alone and is incomplete. Reported are some 200,000 clones; the ten largest clones contain approximately 6.5%. The sequenced material came from PBMCs. These receptor sequences come from a young man in good health and CMV-seronegative. Both conserved end residues are part of each CDR3. The D gene is left open where the match is weak.

j_call	d_call	v_call	cdr3_aa	cdr3_nt
TRBJ2-4	TRBD1	TRBV19	CASNEGTVKNIQYF	TGTGCAAGTAACGAAGGGACAGTCAAAAACATTCAGTACTTC
TRBJ1-3	.	TRBV5-1	CASSLAVSPGNTIYF	TGCGCCAGCAGCTTGGCCGTAAGCCCTGGAAACACCATATATTTT
TRBJ1-1	TRBD1	TRBV5-4	CASSLPGGRNTEAFF	TGTGCCAGCAGCCTGCCAGGGGGGAGGAACACCGAAGCTTTCTTT
TRBJ2-3	.	TRBV7-6	CASSLTGQGLNTQYF	TGTGCCAGCAGCTTAACCGGCCAGGGTTTGAATACGCAGTATTTT
TRBJ1-6	.	TRBV6-5	CASSYVGSPYNSPLHF	TGTGCCAGCAGTTACGTTGGCTCCCCCTATAATTCACCCCTCCACTTT
TRBJ2-1	TRBD2	TRBV9	CASSTSGTSYNEQFF	TGTGCCAGCAGCACCAGCGGGACCTCCTACAATGAGCAGTTCTTC
TRBJ2-2	TRBD1	TRBV19	CASSLGQGDTGELFF	TGTGCCAGTAGTTTGGGACAGGGAGACACCGGGGAGCTGTTTTTT
TRBJ2-3	.	TRBV4-2	CASSQEVWEGVTDTQYF	TGTGCCAGCAGCCAAGAAGTGTGGGAGGGGGTAACAGATACGCAGTATTTT
TRBJ2-1	TRBD1	TRBV9	CASSAPRGLTSYNEQFF	TGTGCCAGCAGCGCGCCCAGGGGGCTTACCTCCTACAATGAGCAGTTCTTC
TRBJ2-1	TRBD1	TRBV6-5	CASSRTGPNNEQFF	TGTGCCAGCAGTAGGACAGGGCCAAACAATGAGCAGTTCTTC
TRBJ2-1	TRBD2	TRBV14	CASSQLTSGAYNEQFF	TGTGCCAGCAGCCAGTTGACTAGCGGGGCCTACAATGAGCAGTTCTTC
TRBJ2-3	TRBD2	TRBV6-6	CASSYSRLALGTQYF	TGTGCCAGCAGTTATTCAAGACTAGCGTTAGGTACGCAGTATTTT
TRBJ1-1	.	TRBV23-1	CASSQSSVSGKDTEAFF	TGCGCCAGCAGTCAATCATCGGTTTCAGGGAAGGACACTGAAGCTTTCTTT
TRBJ2-6	.	TRBV19	CASISRGYSGANVLTF	TGTGCCAGTATCAGCAGGGGCTACTCTGGGGCCAACGTCCTGACTTTC
TRBJ2-1	TRBD2	TRBV29-1	CSVRRLAGDEQFF	TGCAGCGTTAGAAGACTAGCGGGAGATGAGCAGTTCTTC
TRBJ2-6	.	TRBV27	CASSLTRGTSGANVLTF	TGTGCCAGCAGTTTAACTAGGGGGACCTCTGGGGCCAACGTCCTGACTTTC
TRBJ2-3	TRBD2	TRBV7-2	CASSFLAGGGDTQYF	TGTGCCAGCAGCTTCCTAGCGGGAGGGGGGGATACGCAGTATTTT
TRBJ1-3	TRBD1	TRBV11-3	CASSLSGQGGLTLHF	TGTGCCAGCAGCTTATCCGGACAGGGCGGCTTGACTCTCCATTTT
TRBJ2-1	TRBD2	TRBV5-1	CASSLLSGKHNEQFF	TGCGCCAGCAGCTTGTTAAGCGGGAAGCACAATGAGCAGTTCTTC
TRBJ2-7	.	TRBV19	CASSIARAAGEYEQYF	TGTGCCAGTAGTATAGCGCGGGCAGCTGGAGAATACGAGCAGTACTTC
TRBJ2-1	.	TRBV19	CASSSREPINEQFF	TGTGCCAGTAGTTCCAGGGAACCCATAAATGAGCAGTTCTTC
TRBJ2-7	.	TRBV19	CASRSQGAGKYEQYF	TGTGCCAGTAGGTCACAGGGCGCCGGGAAGTACGAGCAGTACTTC
TRBJ1-1	TRBD1	TRBV10-2	CASRDPDRGNTEAFF	TGCGCCAGCAGAGACCCGGACAGGGGGAACACTGAAGCTTTCTTT
TRBJ2-3	TRBD2	TRBV7-3	CASSVGLARADTQYF	TGTGCCAGCAGCGTCGGACTAGCGAGGGCAGATACGCAGTATTTT
TRBJ1-2	TRBD1	TRBV7-9	CASGHRGQGTGGYTF	TGTGCCAGCGGACACAGGGGACAGGGGACCGGCGGCTACACCTTC
TRBJ1-1	.	TRBV5-1	CASSWGGQWKGVNTKAFF	TGCGCCAGCAGCTGGGGGGGACAATGGAAGGGGGTGAACACTAAAGCTTTCTTT
TRBJ2-7	.	TRBV14	CASSLTGEQYF	TGTGCCAGCAGCCTTACGGGTGAGCAGTACTTC
TRBJ1-1	.	TRBV27	CASSSGQNTEAFF	TGTGCCAGCAGTTCAGGACAGAACACTGAAGCTTTCTTT
TRBJ2-2	.	TRBV11-3	CASSLFGGANTGELFF	TGTGCCAGCAGCTTATTCGGGGGTGCGAACACCGGGGAGCTGTTTTTT
TRBJ2-2	TRBD2	TRBV28	CASNGVASGFGELFF	TGTGCCAGCAACGGGGTGGCTAGCGGGTTCGGGGAGCTGTTTTTT
TRBJ2-5	TRBD1	TRBV5-6	CASSLPGQQETQYF	TGTGCCAGCAGCTTGCCGGGACAGCAAGAGACCCAGTACTTC
TRBJ1-5	TRBD1	TRBV18	CASSPGQGTNQPQHF	TGTGCCAGCTCACCTGGACAGGGAACCAATCAGCCCCAGCATTTT
TRBJ2-7	TRBD2	TRBV19	CASSIVVAGGSGDEQYF	TGTGCCAGTAGTATCGTTGTAGCGGGAGGATCCGGCGACGAGCAGTACTTC
TRBJ1-2	.	TRBV29-1	CSVVGVLGYGYTF	TGCAGCGTTGTCGGGGTGTTGGGCTATGGCTACACCTTC
TRBJ1-4	.	TRBV29-1	CSVADDREKLFF	TGCAGCGTTGCCGACGACAGGGAAAAACTGTTTTTT
TRBJ2-7	TRBD1	TRBV5-4	CASSKWTGGDEQYF	TGTGCCAGCAGCAAGTGGACAGGGGGCGACGAGCAGTACTTC
TRBJ2-4	.	TRBV28	CASTRRVGGDNIQYF	TGTGCCAGCACCCGCCGGGTAGGCGGGGACAACATTCAGTACTTC
TRBJ2-3	.	TRBV7-2	CASSQSYPADTQYF	TGTGCCAGCAGCCAGTCTTATCCCGCAGATACGCAGTATTTT
TRBJ2-7	.	TRBV6-5	CASRARGASSYEQYF	TGTGCCAGCAGGGCCAGGGGGGCGAGCTCCTACGAGCAGTACTTC
TRBJ2-3	.	TRBV29-1	CSVGGMGRGQTILTDTQYF	TGCAGCGTTGGAGGGATGGGAAGGGGACAAACCATCCTCACAGATACGCAGTATTTT
TRBJ1-2	TRBD1	TRBV18	CASSPAQGVYGYTF	TGTGCCAGCTCACCGGCACAGGGGGTATATGGCTACACCTTC
TRBJ1-1	TRBD1	TRBV6-6	CASSYSEGAITEAFF	TGTGCCAGCAGTTATTCGGAGGGGGCGATAACTGAAGCTTTCTTT
TRBJ1-3	.	TRBV5-8	CASSLMAGMSSGNTIYF	TGTGCCAGCAGCTTAATGGCAGGGATGTCCTCTGGAAACACCATATATTTT
TRBJ2-7	.	TRBV30	CAWSVSQVHEQYF	TGTGCCTGGAGTGTAAGTCAGGTCCACGAGCAGTACTTC
TRBJ2-7	.	TRBV7-9	CASSLGGGFYEQYF	TGTGCCAGCAGCTTAGGGGGAGGATTCTACGAGCAGTACTTC
TRBJ2-1	TRBD2	TRBV19	CASSDKGLGNEQFF	TGTGCCAGTAGCGACAAAGGACTAGGCAATGAGCAGTTCTTC
TRBJ1-1	.	TRBV28	CASTTGPGGRAFF	TGTGCCAGCACCACTGGCCCAGGTGGAAGGGCTTTCTTT
TRBJ2-5	TRBD2	TRBV7-9	CASSLRGGIVETQYF	TGTGCCAGCAGCCTCCGGGGGGGAATAGTAGAGACCCAGTACTTC
TRBJ2-1	.	TRBV28	CASSLWTLGKINNEQFF	TGTGCCAGCAGTTTATGGACCCTCGGGAAGATAAACAATGAGCAGTTCTTC
TRBJ2-7	.	TRBV11-3	CASSLESGGEQYF	TGTGCCAGCAGCTTAGAAAGTGGCGGAGAGCAGTACTTC
TRBJ2-7	.	TRBV7-2	CASSVLRVSYEQYF	TGTGCCAGCAGCGTCCTCAGGGTATCATACGAGCAGTACTTC
TRBJ1-4	.	TRBV11-2	CASSLENVLPNEKLFF	TGTGCCAGCAGCTTAGAAAATGTACTTCCAAATGAAAAACTGTTTTTT
TRBJ2-7	.	TRBV6-5	CASRVSGISYEQYF	TGTGCCAGCAGGGTAAGCGGCATCTCCTACGAGCAGTACTTC
TRBJ2-7	.	TRBV15	CATSREYRYEQYF	TGTGCCACCAGCAGAGAATACAGATACGAGCAGTACTTC
TRBJ2-7	.	TRBV6-5	CASSYLTGGGYEQYF	TGTGCCAGCAGTTACCTAACAGGGGGGGGCTACGAGCAGTACTTC
TRBJ1-2	.	TRBV10-2	CASSVGQKYGYTF	TGCGCCAGCAGTGTCGGACAGAAATATGGCTACACCTTC
TRBJ2-3	TRBD2	TRBV2	CAKQTSGGADTQYF	TGTGCCAAGCAGACTAGCGGGGGGGCAGATACGCAGTATTTT
TRBJ2-3	.	TRBV29-1	CSVVPTEPDTQYF	TGCAGCGTTGTCCCGACAGAACCAGATACGCAGTATTTT
TRBJ2-1	TRBD2	TRBV5-1	CASSPGGGTSGNEQFF	TGCGCCAGCAGCCCGGGGGGCGGGACTAGTGGGAATGAGCAGTTCTTC
TRBJ1-5	TRBD1	TRBV7-8	CASSLNRGYQPQHF	TGTGCCAGCAGCCTAAACAGGGGTTATCAGCCCCAGCATTTT